The clone carrying this T cell receptor beta chain was detected only a few times. The antigen is unknown. These data originate in a study of T cell responses to AZD1222 COVID-19 vaccine. Study outcomes and limitations: Just a handful of AZD1222 recipients tested seropositive at baseline. After two AZD1222 doses, spike-specific TCR breadth and depth rose versus day 0. The peak T cell response came first, and repertoires were sampled only after it.

Produced via immunoSEQ multiplex PCR; TCRdb's table is partial and in-frame only. The sample includes roughly 110,000 clones, about 93% of them seen just once. Trimming cost V 5 bases and J 8 bases; bases outside gene matches: 16. The germline V gene encodes CDR1 SEHNR and CDR2 FQNEAQ (reference sequence). This CDR3 has 17 amino acids. The genes are TRBV7-9 and TRBJ2-1; 9 bases line up with TRBD1. The TCR was taken from an adult who received the AZD1222 COVID-19 vaccine. Sequencing was performed on peripheral blood, taken 28 days after the second AZD1222 dose. The CDR3 DNA sequence: TGTGCCAGCAGCGATCCCCGGTTTGGGACAGGGCGGGATGAGCAGTTCTTC. It translates to CASSDPRFGTGRDEQFF.